The 5 T cell receptor beta chains below all came from one sample that was sequenced in a study of CD8 T cells in ankylosing spondylitis. TCRdb processed the 5' RACE reads anew with MiXCR; each CDR3 protein has one entry. The sample consists of fewer than 250,000 distinct CDR3 sequences, about 10% of them appearing once. Sequencing input: blood, either unsorted or a sorted T cell fraction (not recorded which). These receptors were taken from a male donor with ankylosing spondylitis or in good health (not recorded which).

This clonotype was found many times. This sequence joins TRBV30 and TRBJ2-2, with unresolved D. The V gene's germline CDR1 is GTSNPN and CDR2 SVGIG (reference sequence). This CDR3 has 13 residues. V shed 4 bases and J shed 7 bases, with 13 bases lying between them. CDR3 DNA sequence: TGTGCCTGGAAACGGGCGGCTTTCGGGGAGCTGTTTTTT. Translating it yields CAWKRAAFGELFF. Drawing the rest from reference TRBV30 and TRBJ2-2, the complete variable domain is SQTIHQWPATLVQPVGSPLSLECTVEGTSNPNLYWYRQAAGRGLQLLFYSVGIGQISSEVPQNLSASRPQDRQFILSSKKLLLSDSGFYLCAWKRAAFGELFFGEGSRLTVL.

Concerning this clonotype itself: A read error may explain this, as a much larger clone is one base away. The DNA of the CDR3 is TGTGCCTGCAGTTTGCGAGGAGCGTTCCTAAGGGGGAACACCGGGGAGCTGTTTTTT. Translating gives CACSLRGAFLRGNTGELFF. The V and J genes are TRBV6-4 and TRBJ2-2; D possibly corresponds to TRBD1 (5 bases). CDR1 MRHNA and CDR2 SNTAGT come from the germline V gene. CDR3 length equals 19 residues.

In this sample, this clonotype turned up many times. The chain combines TRBV25-1 with TRBJ2-2, with D maybe TRBD1 (5 bases). Germline V gene sequence: CDR1 MGHDK, CDR2 SYGVNS. V gave up 3 bases and J gave up 1 base, with 9 bases separating them. This CDR3 region has 15 residues. The CDR3 spells CASSDPRVNTGELFF. In DNA form, the CDR3 reads TGTGCCAGCAGTGATCCCAGGGTGAACACCGGGGAGCTGTTTTTT.

In its sample, this clonotype was seen many times. The chain recombines TRBV12-3 or TRBV12-4 with TRBJ2-3; 9 nucleotides match TRBD2. V was pared by 3 bases and J by 6 bases, with 7 bases of the junction left unmatched. The CDR3 runs to 15 residues. The CDR3 nucleotides are TGTGCCAGCAGTTTTCCAGCGGGAGGAGCGGATACGCAGTATTTT. It specifies CASSFPAGGADTQYF.

This clonotype has ten or more counts. The rearrangement joins TRBV25-1 to TRBJ2-7; 7 nucleotides line up with TRBD1. V shed 5 bases, J shed 6 bases, and the junction held 4 bases outside the gene matches. CDR3 length equals 12 residues. The germline V gene has CDR1 MGHDK and CDR2 SYGVNS. The CDR3 DNA sequence: TGTGCCAGCAGTCAGACAGGGATCGAGCAGTACTTC. It codes for CASSQTGIEQYF.